This is a list of T cell receptor beta chains from one sample in a study of T cell responses to AZD1222 COVID-19 vaccine. The assay was immunoSEQ multiplex PCR, and TCRdb's table has in-frame clones only and misses some. Of roughly 120,000 clones listed, more than 80% were seen once; the top ten hold 4% to 5%. Here the sequenced sample was peripheral blood, taken 28 days after the second dose of the MenACWY control vaccine. The receptors originated from an adult who received the MenACWY meningococcal vaccine as a control. Each CDR3 is given with its conserved first and last residue. The D gene is left open where the match is weak. Clone size is shown for a subset of rows, as once, few, many or a class of expanded clone.

clone size: .
D gene: TRBD1
J gene: TRBJ2-1
V gene: TRBV5-1
CDR3 protein: CASSLLGQGIYNEQFF
CDR3 DNA: TGCGCCAGCAGCTTACTGGGACAGGGAATTTACAATGAGCAGTTCTTC

clone size: few
D gene: .
J gene: TRBJ2-7
V gene: TRBV5-1
CDR3 protein: CASSTEYYEQYF
CDR3 DNA: TGCGCCAGCAGCACTGAATACTACGAGCAGTACTTC

clone size: .
D gene: .
J gene: TRBJ2-1
V gene: TRBV18
CDR3 protein: CASSPAGLDEQFF
CDR3 DNA: TGTGCCAGCTCACCAGCCGGGCTTGATGAGCAGTTCTTC

clone size: .
D gene: TRBD2
J gene: TRBJ2-3
V gene: TRBV28
CDR3 protein: CASSLSGGVTDTQYF
CDR3 DNA: TGTGCCAGCAGTTTATCCGGGGGGGTCACAGATACGCAGTATTTT

clone size: .
D gene: .
J gene: TRBJ2-7
V gene: TRBV13
CDR3 protein: CASSLGTLGVQYF
CDR3 DNA: TGTGCCAGCAGCTTGGGGACTCTTGGTGTGCAGTACTTC

clone size: .
D gene: .
J gene: TRBJ2-5
V gene: TRBV2
CDR3 protein: CASRGMGGRETQYF
CDR3 DNA: TGTGCCAGCAGGGGGATGGGCGGGCGCGAGACCCAGTACTTC

clone size: .
D gene: .
J gene: TRBJ1-2
V gene: TRBV7-2
CDR3 protein: CASSLVVRGRANHGYTF
CDR3 DNA: TGTGCCAGCAGCTTAGTGGTGCGGGGCAGGGCGAACCATGGCTACACCTTC

clone size: .
D gene: .
J gene: TRBJ2-1
V gene: TRBV6-1
CDR3 protein: CASCGGAGGSYNEQFF
CDR3 DNA: TGTGCCAGCTGTGGGGGGGCAGGGGGCTCCTACAATGAGCAGTTCTTC

clone size: once
D gene: .
J gene: TRBJ1-3
V gene: TRBV10-3
CDR3 protein: CAISGGLWNTIYF
CDR3 DNA: TGTGCCATCAGTGGCGGGCTCTGGAACACCATATATTTT

clone size: .
D gene: .
J gene: TRBJ1-2
V gene: TRBV6-7
CDR3 protein: CASSYQQGLYGYTF
CDR3 DNA: TGTGCCAGCAGTTACCAGCAGGGTTTGTATGGCTACACCTTC

clone size: once
D gene: .
J gene: TRBJ1-4
V gene: TRBV11-2
CDR3 protein: CASSLDPLSATNEKLFF
CDR3 DNA: TGTGCCAGCAGCTTAGATCCCCTCAGTGCAACTAATGAAAAACTGTTTTTT

clone size: .
D gene: .
J gene: TRBJ2-5
V gene: TRBV5-1
CDR3 protein: CASSLDNQETQYF
CDR3 DNA: TGCGCCAGCAGCTTGGACAATCAAGAGACCCAGTACTTC

clone size: .
D gene: .
J gene: TRBJ1-1
V gene: TRBV6-5
CDR3 protein: CASSYEGPTNTEAFF
CDR3 DNA: TGTGCCAGCAGTTACGAGGGTCCCACGAACACTGAAGCTTTCTTT

clone size: .
D gene: .
J gene: TRBJ1-2
V gene: TRBV4-1
CDR3 protein: CASSSPTEANYGYTF
CDR3 DNA: TGCGCCAGCAGCTCGCCGACGGAAGCTAACTATGGCTACACCTTC

clone size: .
D gene: .
J gene: TRBJ1-2
V gene: TRBV5-4
CDR3 protein: CASRVQGLNYGYTF
CDR3 DNA: TGTGCCAGCAGGGTACAGGGACTCAACTATGGCTACACCTTC

clone size: .
D gene: .
J gene: TRBJ2-1
V gene: TRBV5-1
CDR3 protein: CASSLELRRDNEQFF
CDR3 DNA: TGCGCCAGCAGCTTGGAGCTCCGACGGGACAATGAGCAGTTCTTC

clone size: .
D gene: .
J gene: TRBJ2-3
V gene: TRBV5-1
CDR3 protein: CASSSDRDGTQYF
CDR3 DNA: TGCGCCAGCAGCTCCGACCGGGACGGTACGCAGTATTTT

clone size: .
D gene: .
J gene: TRBJ1-6
V gene: TRBV7-9
CDR3 protein: CASSSMSDSPETYF
CDR3 DNA: TGTGCCAGCAGCTCAATGTCGGACAGCCCCGAGACTTACTTT

clone size: .
D gene: .
J gene: TRBJ2-7
V gene: TRBV7-9
CDR3 protein: CASSFPQGVYEQYF
CDR3 DNA: TGTGCCAGCAGCTTCCCTCAGGGAGTCTACGAGCAGTACTTC

clone size: .
D gene: TRBD2
J gene: TRBJ2-5
V gene: TRBV6-2/TRBV6-3
CDR3 protein: CASSYTESLAGQETQYF
CDR3 DNA: TGTGCCAGCAGTTACACAGAGTCGCTAGCGGGCCAAGAGACCCAGTACTTC

clone size: medium-sized
D gene: .
J gene: TRBJ2-3
V gene: TRBV11-2
CDR3 protein: CASSSGGGHTDTQYF
CDR3 DNA: TGTGCCAGCAGCTCTGGTGGGGGCCACACAGATACGCAGTATTTT

clone size: .
D gene: .
J gene: TRBJ1-4
V gene: TRBV10-1
CDR3 protein: CASSAHPGEKLFF
CDR3 DNA: TGCGCCAGCAGTGCTCATCCCGGGGAAAAACTGTTTTTT

clone size: .
D gene: .
J gene: TRBJ2-7
V gene: TRBV25-1
CDR3 protein: CASSHVGSYEQYF
CDR3 DNA: TGTGCCAGCAGCCACGTCGGGTCCTACGAGCAGTACTTC

clone size: .
D gene: .
J gene: TRBJ1-5
V gene: TRBV7-8
CDR3 protein: CASSQPKDQPQHF
CDR3 DNA: TGTGCCAGCAGCCAACCGAAGGATCAGCCCCAGCATTTT

clone size: .
D gene: .
J gene: TRBJ1-2
V gene: TRBV7-9
CDR3 protein: CASSTSWVTGRLNYGYTF
CDR3 DNA: TGTGCCAGCAGCACTAGTTGGGTAACAGGCCGCCTTAACTATGGCTACACCTTC

clone size: .
D gene: .
J gene: TRBJ1-6
V gene: TRBV29-1
CDR3 protein: CSAGTHSVIPPYNSPLHF
CDR3 DNA: TGCAGCGCTGGAACCCACTCGGTCATTCCCCCATATAATTCACCCCTCCACTTT

clone size: .
D gene: TRBD2
J gene: TRBJ2-2
V gene: TRBV5-4
CDR3 protein: CATHPSGRTNTGELFF
CDR3 DNA: TGTGCCACCCACCCTAGCGGGAGAACGAACACCGGGGAGCTGTTTTTT

clone size: once
D gene: .
J gene: TRBJ2-5
V gene: TRBV3-1/TRBV3-2
CDR3 protein: CASSQVGGETQYF
CDR3 DNA: TGTGCCAGCAGCCAAGTTGGGGGGGAGACCCAGTACTTC

clone size: .
D gene: .
J gene: TRBJ2-2
V gene: TRBV28
CDR3 protein: CASSLLRYTNTGELFF
CDR3 DNA: TGTGCCAGCAGTTTACTCAGGTATACGAACACCGGGGAGCTGTTTTTT

clone size: .
D gene: .
J gene: TRBJ2-5
V gene: TRBV18
CDR3 protein: CASSRTVQETQYF
CDR3 DNA: TGTGCCAGCTCACGGACCGTCCAAGAGACCCAGTACTTC

clone size: .
D gene: TRBD2
J gene: TRBJ2-2
V gene: TRBV5-5
CDR3 protein: CASSLSSGGYTGELFF
CDR3 DNA: TGTGCCAGCAGCTTGTCTAGCGGGGGTTACACCGGGGAGCTGTTTTTT

clone size: .
D gene: .
J gene: TRBJ1-5
V gene: TRBV7-2
CDR3 protein: CASSFGGVNQPQHF
CDR3 DNA: TGTGCCAGCAGCTTTGGGGGAGTAAATCAGCCCCAGCATTTT

clone size: .
D gene: TRBD1
J gene: TRBJ2-1
V gene: TRBV19
CDR3 protein: CASIPGQGLRNEQFF
CDR3 DNA: TGTGCCAGTATTCCGGGACAGGGACTTCGGAATGAGCAGTTCTTC

clone size: .
D gene: .
J gene: TRBJ2-7
V gene: TRBV10-3
CDR3 protein: CAISERNVSPDYEQYF
CDR3 DNA: TGTGCCATCAGTGAGAGAAACGTTTCACCAGACTACGAGCAGTACTTC

clone size: .
D gene: TRBD2
J gene: TRBJ2-7
V gene: TRBV2
CDR3 protein: CASRRTSGYEQYF
CDR3 DNA: TGTGCCAGCAGGAGAACTAGCGGCTACGAGCAGTACTTC

clone size: .
D gene: TRBD1
J gene: TRBJ1-2
V gene: TRBV5-3
CDR3 protein: CARSTSPGQGLTNYGYTF
CDR3 DNA: TGTGCCAGAAGCACCTCTCCGGGACAGGGGCTAACTAACTATGGCTACACCTTC

clone size: .
D gene: .
J gene: TRBJ1-2
V gene: TRBV7-9
CDR3 protein: CASSLVENYGYTF
CDR3 DNA: TGTGCCAGCAGCTTAGTAGAGAACTATGGCTACACCTTC

clone size: .
D gene: .
J gene: TRBJ1-6
V gene: TRBV25-1
CDR3 protein: CASSKDDSSYNSPLHF
CDR3 DNA: TGTGCCAGCAGTAAGGACGATAGCTCCTATAATTCACCCCTCCACTTT

clone size: .
D gene: .
J gene: TRBJ1-2
V gene: TRBV3-1/TRBV3-2
CDR3 protein: CASSQSWARNYGYTF
CDR3 DNA: TGTGCCAGCAGCCAAAGTTGGGCAAGGAACTATGGCTACACCTTC

clone size: .
D gene: .
J gene: TRBJ1-4
V gene: TRBV30
CDR3 protein: CAWRSPERINEKLFF
CDR3 DNA: TGTGCCTGGAGATCCCCGGAAAGGATTAATGAAAAACTGTTTTTT

clone size: .
D gene: TRBD1
J gene: TRBJ1-5
V gene: TRBV5-1
CDR3 protein: CASSEGQGAGQPQHF
CDR3 DNA: TGCGCCAGCAGCGAGGGACAGGGGGCAGGGCAGCCCCAGCATTTT

clone size: .
D gene: .
J gene: TRBJ1-4
V gene: TRBV24-1
CDR3 protein: CATSDLNEKLFF
CDR3 DNA: TGTGCCACCAGTGATTTGAATGAAAAACTGTTTTTT

clone size: once
D gene: TRBD2
J gene: TRBJ2-1
V gene: TRBV25-1
CDR3 protein: CASSPLAGAYNEQFF
CDR3 DNA: TGTGCCAGCTCACCCCTAGCGGGAGCGTACAATGAGCAGTTCTTC

clone size: .
D gene: .
J gene: TRBJ2-1
V gene: TRBV28
CDR3 protein: CASSLGDGYNEQFF
CDR3 DNA: TGTGCCAGCAGTTTAGGGGACGGCTACAATGAGCAGTTCTTC

clone size: once
D gene: TRBD1
J gene: TRBJ1-6
V gene: TRBV5-4
CDR3 protein: CASSIRTGGNSPLHF
CDR3 DNA: TGTGCCAGCAGCATACGGACAGGAGGAAATTCACCCCTCCACTTT

clone size: .
D gene: TRBD1
J gene: TRBJ2-3
V gene: TRBV19
CDR3 protein: CASSGQVSTDTQYF
CDR3 DNA: TGTGCCAGTTCAGGACAGGTTAGCACAGATACGCAGTATTTT

clone size: .
D gene: TRBD2
J gene: TRBJ2-1
V gene: TRBV28
CDR3 protein: CASNPSGTSYNEQFF
CDR3 DNA: TGTGCCAGCAATCCTAGCGGGACCTCCTACAATGAGCAGTTCTTC

clone size: .
D gene: TRBD1
J gene: TRBJ1-5
V gene: TRBV27
CDR3 protein: CASSPRQGDQPQHF
CDR3 DNA: TGTGCCAGCAGTCCGCGACAGGGGGATCAGCCCCAGCATTTT

clone size: .
D gene: TRBD1
J gene: TRBJ1-2
V gene: TRBV4-1
CDR3 protein: CASSQDRSRGMIGDGYTF
CDR3 DNA: TGCGCCAGCAGCCAAGATCGTAGCAGGGGGATGATCGGGGATGGCTACACCTTC

clone size: .
D gene: TRBD1
J gene: TRBJ1-3
V gene: TRBV15
CDR3 protein: CATSRERTGGYTIYF
CDR3 DNA: TGTGCCACCAGCAGAGAAAGGACAGGGGGGTACACCATATATTTT

clone size: once
D gene: .
J gene: TRBJ1-5
V gene: TRBV18
CDR3 protein: CASSPGLLSNQPQHF
CDR3 DNA: TGTGCCAGCTCACCGGGGTTACTTAGCAATCAGCCCCAGCATTTT